This is a list of T cell receptor beta chains from one sample in a study of neurological immune-mediated disorders. MiXCR, run by TCRdb on the 5' RACE reads, gives a single entry per CDR3 protein. Of about 120,000 distinct CDR3 sequences detected, 3% to 3.5% appear once; the ten largest clones hold around 1.2%. The sequenced sample was PBMCs. These receptors originate from a woman in her 30s with multiple sclerosis. Both conserved end residues are part of each CDR3.

v_gene,j_gene,CDR3aa
TRBV6-2/TRBV6-3,TRBJ2-3,CASSAGFSTDTQYF
TRBV20-1,TRBJ1-1,CSARTDYTEAFF
TRBV4-1,TRBJ1-3,CASSGRAETFAGNTIYF
TRBV20-1,TRBJ2-1,CSASKAGFSSYNEQFF
TRBV5-6,TRBJ1-1,CASSFGLEGPFF
TRBV29-1,TRBJ2-2,CSVGTSGSLGELFF
TRBV7-8,TRBJ2-5,CASSLGRAGAEETQYF
TRBV5-1,TRBJ1-2,CASGQGAWGYTF
TRBV6-2/TRBV6-3,TRBJ2-1,CASREDRNNEQFF
TRBV5-1,TRBJ2-7,CASSQWTGLEQYF
TRBV5-8,TRBJ2-6,CASSLEGSGANVLTF